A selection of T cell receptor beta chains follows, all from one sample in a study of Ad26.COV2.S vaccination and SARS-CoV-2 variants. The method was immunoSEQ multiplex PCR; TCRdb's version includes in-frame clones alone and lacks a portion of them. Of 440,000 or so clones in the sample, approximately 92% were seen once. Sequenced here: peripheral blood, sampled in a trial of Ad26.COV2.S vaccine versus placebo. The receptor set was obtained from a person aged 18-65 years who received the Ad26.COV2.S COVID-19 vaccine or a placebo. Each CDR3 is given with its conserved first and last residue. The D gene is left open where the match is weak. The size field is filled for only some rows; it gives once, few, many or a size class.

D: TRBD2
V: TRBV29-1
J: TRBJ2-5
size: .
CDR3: CSVENSGGQETQYF
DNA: TGCAGCGTTGAAAATAGCGGGGGGCAAGAGACCCAGTACTTC

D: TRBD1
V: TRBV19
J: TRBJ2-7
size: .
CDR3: CASSIVRDRLYEQYF
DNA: TGTGCCAGTAGTATAGTCCGGGACAGGCTCTACGAGCAGTACTTC

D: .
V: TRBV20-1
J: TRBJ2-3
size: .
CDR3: CSARSTDTQYF
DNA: TGCAGTGCTCGGAGCACAGATACGCAGTATTTT

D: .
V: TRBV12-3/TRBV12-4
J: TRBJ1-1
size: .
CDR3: CASSPPGWEAFF
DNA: TGTGCCAGCAGCCCCCCGGGTTGGGAGGCTTTCTTT

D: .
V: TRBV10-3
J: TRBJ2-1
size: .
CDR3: CAISARGPQSYNEQFF
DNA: TGTGCCATCAGTGCCCGGGGGCCACAATCCTACAATGAGCAGTTCTTC

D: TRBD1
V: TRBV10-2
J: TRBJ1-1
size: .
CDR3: CASSERDRGVNTEAFF
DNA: TGCGCCAGCAGTGAGAGGGACAGGGGGGTGAACACTGAAGCTTTCTTT

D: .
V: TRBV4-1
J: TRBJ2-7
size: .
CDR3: CASSPLPRGLEQYF
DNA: TGCGCCAGCAGCCCCCTGCCCAGGGGTCTTGAGCAGTACTTC

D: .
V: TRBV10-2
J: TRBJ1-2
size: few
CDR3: CASSEEGNYGYTF
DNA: TGCGCCAGCAGTGAAGAGGGCAACTATGGCTACACCTTC

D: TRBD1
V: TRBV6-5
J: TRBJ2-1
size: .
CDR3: CASSYSRGPPNEQFF
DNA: TGTGCCAGCAGTTACTCGAGGGGGCCTCCCAATGAGCAGTTCTTC

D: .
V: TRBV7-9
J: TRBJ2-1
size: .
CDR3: CASSLRGEGVYNEQFF
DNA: TGTGCCAGCAGCCTCAGGGGCGAGGGAGTCTACAATGAGCAGTTCTTC

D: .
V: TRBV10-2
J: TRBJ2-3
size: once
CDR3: CASSESMGTQYF
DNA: TGCGCCAGCAGTGAGTCAATGGGTACGCAGTATTTT

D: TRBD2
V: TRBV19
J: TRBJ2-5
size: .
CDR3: CASSIGGGRSKETQYF
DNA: TGTGCCAGTAGTATCGGCGGGGGTCGATCCAAGGAGACCCAGTACTTC

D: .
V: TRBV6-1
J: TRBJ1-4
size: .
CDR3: CASSEALNGRGEKLFF
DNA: TGTGCCAGCAGTGAAGCGCTCAATGGGCGGGGTGAAAAACTGTTTTTT

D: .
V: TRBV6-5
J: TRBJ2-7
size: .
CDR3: CASTPLSRNSYEQYF
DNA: TGTGCCAGCACCCCACTTTCCAGGAACTCCTACGAGCAGTACTTC

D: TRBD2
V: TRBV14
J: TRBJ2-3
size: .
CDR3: CASSLPRGGRTDTQYF
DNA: TGTGCCAGCAGTCTCCCGCGGGGGGGCCGAACAGATACGCAGTATTTT

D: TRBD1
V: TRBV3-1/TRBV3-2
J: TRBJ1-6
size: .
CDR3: CASSQGYNFPKQGQGDSPLHF
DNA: TGTGCCAGCAGCCAAGGATACAACTTTCCCAAACAGGGACAGGGGGATTCACCCCTCCACTTT

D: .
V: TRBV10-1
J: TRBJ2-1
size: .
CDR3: CASSEYPSSSYNEQFF
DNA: TGCGCCAGCAGTGAGTATCCTTCGAGCTCCTACAATGAGCAGTTCTTC

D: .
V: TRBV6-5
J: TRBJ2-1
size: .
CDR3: CASSYSTEQFF
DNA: TGTGCCAGCAGTTACTCGACAGAGCAGTTCTTC

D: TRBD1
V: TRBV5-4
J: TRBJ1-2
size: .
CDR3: CASSSGQGAKVYGYTF
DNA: TGTGCCAGCAGCTCTGGACAGGGGGCTAAAGTTTATGGCTACACCTTC

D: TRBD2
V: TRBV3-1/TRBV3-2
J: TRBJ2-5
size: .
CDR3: CASSPWTSGQETQYF
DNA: TGTGCCAGCAGTCCCTGGACTAGCGGGCAAGAGACCCAGTACTTC

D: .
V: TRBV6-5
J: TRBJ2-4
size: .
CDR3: CASSPSVGGNIQYF
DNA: TGTGCCAGCAGCCCCTCCGTGGGTGGAAACATTCAGTACTTC

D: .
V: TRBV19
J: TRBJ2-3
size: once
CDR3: CASSSPGDTDTQYF
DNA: TGTGCCAGTAGTAGTCCGGGGGACACAGATACGCAGTATTTT

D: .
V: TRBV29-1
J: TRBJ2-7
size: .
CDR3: CSVVGGFEQYF
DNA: TGCAGCGTTGTTGGAGGGTTCGAGCAGTACTTC

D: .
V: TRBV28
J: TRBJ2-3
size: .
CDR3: CALGTSTDTQYF
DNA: TGTGCTCTGGGAACTAGCACAGATACGCAGTATTTT

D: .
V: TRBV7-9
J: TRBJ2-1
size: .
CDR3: CASSLARGIGNEQFF
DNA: TGTGCCAGCAGCTTAGCGCGAGGGATCGGCAATGAGCAGTTCTTC

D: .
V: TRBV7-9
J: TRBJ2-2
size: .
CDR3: CASSIAPVGTHTNTGELFF
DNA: TGTGCCAGCAGTATAGCCCCCGTGGGGACACATACTAACACCGGGGAGCTGTTTTTT

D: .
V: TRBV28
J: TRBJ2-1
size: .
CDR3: CASSLGLGGSYNEQFF
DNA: TGTGCCAGCAGTTTGGGCCTGGGGGGCTCCTACAATGAGCAGTTCTTC

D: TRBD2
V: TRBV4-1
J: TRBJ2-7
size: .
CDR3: CASSHSGGLSYEQYF
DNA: TGCGCCAGCAGCCATAGCGGGGGGCTCTCCTACGAGCAGTACTTC

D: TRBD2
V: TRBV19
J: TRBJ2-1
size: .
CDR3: CASSNGGTYNEQFF
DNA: TGTGCCAGTAGTAACGGGGGGACCTACAATGAGCAGTTCTTC

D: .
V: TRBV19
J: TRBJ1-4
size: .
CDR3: CASSIGNEKLFF
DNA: TGTGCCAGTAGTATAGGTAATGAAAAACTGTTTTTT

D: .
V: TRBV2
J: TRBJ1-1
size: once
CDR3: CASRQNEAFF
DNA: TGTGCCAGCAGACAGAATGAAGCTTTCTTT

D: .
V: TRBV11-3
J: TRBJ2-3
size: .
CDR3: CASSSPDGDTLHTDTQYF
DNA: TGTGCCAGCAGCTCTCCCGATGGGGACACCCTTCACACAGATACGCAGTATTTT

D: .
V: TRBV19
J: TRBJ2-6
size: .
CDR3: CASSRLRRGYNSGANVLTF
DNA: TGTGCCAGTAGTAGGCTTCGTAGGGGTTATAACTCTGGGGCCAACGTCCTGACTTTC

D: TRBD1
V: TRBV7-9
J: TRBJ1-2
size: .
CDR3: CASSLGQGAEYYGYTF
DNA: TGTGCCAGCAGCTTGGGGCAGGGGGCTGAGTACTATGGCTACACCTTC

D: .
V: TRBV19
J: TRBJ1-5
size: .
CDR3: CAKREDRGNQPQHF
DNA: TGTGCCAAGAGAGAGGACCGCGGGAATCAGCCCCAGCATTTT

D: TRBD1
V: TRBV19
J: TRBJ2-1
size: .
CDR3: CASSIVGQGSYNEQFF
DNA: TGTGCCAGTAGTATAGTGGGACAGGGGTCCTACAATGAGCAGTTCTTC

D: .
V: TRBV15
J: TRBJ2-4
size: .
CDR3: CATSRDRNRGGTKNIQYF
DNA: TGTGCCACCAGCAGAGATCGAAACAGGGGGGGTACCAAAAACATTCAGTACTTC

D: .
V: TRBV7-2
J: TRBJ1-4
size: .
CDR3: CASSFRSGSEKLFF
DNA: TGTGCCAGCAGCTTTAGGTCGGGGAGCGAAAAACTGTTTTTT

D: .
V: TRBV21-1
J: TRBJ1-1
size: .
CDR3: CASEGRSGMNTEAFF
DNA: TGTGCCAGCGAGGGGAGGTCGGGTATGAACACTGAAGCTTTCTTT

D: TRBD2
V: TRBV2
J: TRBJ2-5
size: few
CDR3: CASSVRTSGYF
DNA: TGTGCCAGCAGTGTGCGGACTAGTGGGTACTTC

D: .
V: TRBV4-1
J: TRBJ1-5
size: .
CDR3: CASSHGPSNQPQHF
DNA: TGCGCCAGCAGCCATGGACCGAGCAATCAGCCCCAGCATTTT

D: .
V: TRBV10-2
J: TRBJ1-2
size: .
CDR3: CATSSRKGAYGYTF
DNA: TGCGCCACCTCATCCCGAAAAGGGGCCTATGGCTACACCTTC

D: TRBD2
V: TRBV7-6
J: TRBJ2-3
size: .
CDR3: CASSLRGRGGGNTQYF
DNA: TGTGCCAGCAGCTTACGAGGGCGGGGGGGCGGAAATACGCAGTATTTT

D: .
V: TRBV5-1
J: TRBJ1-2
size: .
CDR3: CASSNGQYGYTF
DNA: TGCGCCAGCAGCAACGGACAGTATGGCTACACCTTC

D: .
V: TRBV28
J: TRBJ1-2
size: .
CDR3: CASCLPGLNYGYTF
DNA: TGTGCCAGCTGTCTACCGGGCCTAAACTATGGCTACACCTTC

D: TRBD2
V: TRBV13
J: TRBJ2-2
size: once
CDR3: CASSFFTGEGTGELFF
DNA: TGTGCCAGCAGCTTTTTTACGGGGGAGGGCACCGGGGAGCTGTTTTTT

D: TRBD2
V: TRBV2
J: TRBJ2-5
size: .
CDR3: CASSAILAGAQETQYF
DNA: TGTGCCAGCAGTGCGATACTAGCGGGGGCCCAAGAGACCCAGTACTTC